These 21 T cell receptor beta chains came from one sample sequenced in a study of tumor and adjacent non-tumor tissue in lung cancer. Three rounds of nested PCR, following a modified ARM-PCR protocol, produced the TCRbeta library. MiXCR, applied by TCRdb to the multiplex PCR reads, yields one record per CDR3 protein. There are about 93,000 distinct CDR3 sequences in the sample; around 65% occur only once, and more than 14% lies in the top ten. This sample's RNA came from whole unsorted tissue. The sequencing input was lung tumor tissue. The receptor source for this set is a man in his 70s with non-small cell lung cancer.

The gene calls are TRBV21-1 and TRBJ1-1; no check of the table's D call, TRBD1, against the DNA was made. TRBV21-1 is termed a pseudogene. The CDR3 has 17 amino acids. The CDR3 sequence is CASSTRPWTGLNTEAFF. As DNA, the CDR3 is TGTGCCAGCAGCACTCGCCCCTGGACAGGTTTGAACACTGAAGCTTTCTTT.

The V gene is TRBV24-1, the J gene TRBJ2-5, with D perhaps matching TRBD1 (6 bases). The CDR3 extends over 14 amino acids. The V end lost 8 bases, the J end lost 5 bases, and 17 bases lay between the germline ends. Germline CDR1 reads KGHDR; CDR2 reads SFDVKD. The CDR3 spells CATTGDIRVETQYF. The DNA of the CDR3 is TGTGCCACCACCGGGGACATCAGGGTGGAGACCCAGTACTTC.

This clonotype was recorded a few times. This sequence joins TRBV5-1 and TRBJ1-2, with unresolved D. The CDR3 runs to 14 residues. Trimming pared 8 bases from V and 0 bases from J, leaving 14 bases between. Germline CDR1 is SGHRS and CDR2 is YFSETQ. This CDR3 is CASRHRTANYGYTF. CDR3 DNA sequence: TGCGCCAGTCGCCACCGGACGGCTAACTATGGCTACACCTTC.

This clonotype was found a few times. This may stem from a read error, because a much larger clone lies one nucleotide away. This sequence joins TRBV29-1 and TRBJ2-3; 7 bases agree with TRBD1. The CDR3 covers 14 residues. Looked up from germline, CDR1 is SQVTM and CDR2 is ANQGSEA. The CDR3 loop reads CSAFRDRATGTQYF. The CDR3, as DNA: TGCAGCGCCTTTCGAGACAGGGCCACAGGTACGCAGTATTTT.

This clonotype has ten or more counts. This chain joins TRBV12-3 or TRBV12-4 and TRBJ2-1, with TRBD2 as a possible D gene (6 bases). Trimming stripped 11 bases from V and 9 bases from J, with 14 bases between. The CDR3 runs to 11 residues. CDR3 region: CASAGLSEQFF. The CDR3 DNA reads TGTGCCTCGGCGGGGCTTAGTGAGCAGTTCTTC.

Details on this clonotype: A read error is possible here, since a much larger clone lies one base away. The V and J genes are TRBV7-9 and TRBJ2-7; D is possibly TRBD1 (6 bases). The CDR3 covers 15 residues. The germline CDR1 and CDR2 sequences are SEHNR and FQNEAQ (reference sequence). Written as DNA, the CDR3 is TGTGCCGGCAGCCCGACAGGCTCGAGGTCCTACGAGCAGTACTTC. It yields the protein CAGSPTGSRSYEQYF.

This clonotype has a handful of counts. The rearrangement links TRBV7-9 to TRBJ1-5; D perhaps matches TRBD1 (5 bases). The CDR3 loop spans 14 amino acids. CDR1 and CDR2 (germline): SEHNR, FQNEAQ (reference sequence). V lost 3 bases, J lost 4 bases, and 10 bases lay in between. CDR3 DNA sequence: TGTGCCAGCAGCTTTTCCGGGGCGAATCAGCCCCAGCATTTT. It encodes CASSFSGANQPQHF.

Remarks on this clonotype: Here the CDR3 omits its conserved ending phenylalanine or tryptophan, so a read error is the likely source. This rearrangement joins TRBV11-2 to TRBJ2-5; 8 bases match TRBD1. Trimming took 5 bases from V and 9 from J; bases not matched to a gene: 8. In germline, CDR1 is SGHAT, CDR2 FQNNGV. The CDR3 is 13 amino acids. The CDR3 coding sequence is TGTGCCAGCAGCCAAGGACAGGGTTTGGCCCAGTACCTC. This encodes CASSQGQGLAQYL.

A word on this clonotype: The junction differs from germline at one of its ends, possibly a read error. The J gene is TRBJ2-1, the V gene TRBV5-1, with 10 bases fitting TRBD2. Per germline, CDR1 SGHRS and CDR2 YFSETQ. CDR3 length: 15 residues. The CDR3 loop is CANSLALAGVVEQFF. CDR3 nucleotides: TGCGCCAACAGCTTGGCTCTAGCGGGGGTCGTAGAGCAGTTCTTC. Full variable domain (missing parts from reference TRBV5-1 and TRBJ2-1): KAGVTQTPRYLIKTRGQQVTLSCSPISGHRSVSWYQQTPGQGLQFLFEYFSETQRNKGNFPGRFSGRQFSNSRSEMNVSTLELGDSALYLCANSLALAGVVEQFFGPGTRLTVL.

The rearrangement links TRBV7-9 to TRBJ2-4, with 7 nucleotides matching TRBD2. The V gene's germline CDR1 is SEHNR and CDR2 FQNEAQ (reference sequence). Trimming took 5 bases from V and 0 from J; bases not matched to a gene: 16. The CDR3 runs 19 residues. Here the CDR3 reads CASSGEGSFEELAKNIQYF. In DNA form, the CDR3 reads TGTGCCAGCAGCGGGGAGGGCAGTTTCGAAGAACTAGCCAAAAACATTCAGTACTTC.

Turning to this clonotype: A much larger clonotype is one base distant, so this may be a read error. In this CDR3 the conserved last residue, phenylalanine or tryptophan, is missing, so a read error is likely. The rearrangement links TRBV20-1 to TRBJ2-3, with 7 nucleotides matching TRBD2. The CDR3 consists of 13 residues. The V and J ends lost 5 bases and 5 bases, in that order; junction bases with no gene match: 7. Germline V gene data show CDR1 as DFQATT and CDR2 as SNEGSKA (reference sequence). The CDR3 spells CSAWRELGDTQYL. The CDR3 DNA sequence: TGCAGTGCTTGGCGGGAGTTAGGAGATACGCAGTATCTT.

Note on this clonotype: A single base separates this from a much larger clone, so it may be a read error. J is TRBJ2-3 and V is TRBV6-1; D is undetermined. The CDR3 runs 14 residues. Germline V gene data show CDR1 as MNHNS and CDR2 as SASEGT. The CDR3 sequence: CASIARLSTDTQCF. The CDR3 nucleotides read TGTGCCAGCATTGCCCGACTTAGCACAGATACGCAGTGTTTT.

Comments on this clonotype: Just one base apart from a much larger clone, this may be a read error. The CDR3 sequence is CASSWGDEDTQYF. CDR3 bases: TGTGCCAGCAGTTGGGGGGATGAAGATACGCAGTATTTT. This chain connects TRBV28 to TRBJ2-3; D may be TRBD2 (6 bases). V lost 4 bases, J lost 5 bases, and 10 bases lay in between. Germline V gene sequence: CDR1 MDHEN, CDR2 SYDVKM. The CDR3 spans 13 residues.

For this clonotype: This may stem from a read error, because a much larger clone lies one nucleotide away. The DNA for the CDR3 is TGTGCCAGCAGTTTAAGGCAGATAAACACTGAAGCTTTCTTT. Translating gives CASSLRQINTEAFF. The rearrangement joins TRBV12-3 or TRBV12-4 to TRBJ1-1; no definite D call. V dropped 2 bases and J dropped 2 bases, with 9 bases sitting between them. The CDR3 has 14 residues.

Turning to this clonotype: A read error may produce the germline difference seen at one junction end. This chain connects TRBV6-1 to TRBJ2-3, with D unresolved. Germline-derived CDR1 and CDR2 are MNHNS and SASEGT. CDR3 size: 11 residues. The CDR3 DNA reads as TGTACCAGCACAGTCACAGATACGCAGTATTTT. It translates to CTSTVTDTQYF.

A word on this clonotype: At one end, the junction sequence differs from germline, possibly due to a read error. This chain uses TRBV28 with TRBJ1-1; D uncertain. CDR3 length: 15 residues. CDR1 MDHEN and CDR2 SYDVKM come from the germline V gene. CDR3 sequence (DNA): TGTGCCAACAGCGTCCCAGGATGGGAGAACACTGAGGCTTTCTTT. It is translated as CANSVPGWENTEAFF.

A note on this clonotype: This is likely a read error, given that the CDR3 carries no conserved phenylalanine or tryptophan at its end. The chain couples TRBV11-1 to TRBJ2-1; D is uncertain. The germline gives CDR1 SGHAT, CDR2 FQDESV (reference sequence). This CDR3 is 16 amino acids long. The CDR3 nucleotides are TGTACCAGCAGCTTAGTTACCGCCCGCTCCTACCATGAGCAGTTCGTC. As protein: CTSSLVTARSYHEQFV.

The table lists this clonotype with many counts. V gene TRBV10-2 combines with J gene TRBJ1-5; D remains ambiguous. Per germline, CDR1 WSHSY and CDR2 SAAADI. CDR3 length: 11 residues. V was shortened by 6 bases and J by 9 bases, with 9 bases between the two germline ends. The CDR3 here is CASRSLGPQHF. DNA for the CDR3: TGCGCCAGCAGATCCCTCGGGCCCCAGCATTTT.

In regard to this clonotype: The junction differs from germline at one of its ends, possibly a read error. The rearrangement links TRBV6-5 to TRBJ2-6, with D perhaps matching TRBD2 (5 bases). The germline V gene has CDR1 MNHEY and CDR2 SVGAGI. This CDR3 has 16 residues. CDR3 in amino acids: CVSSYLAGSGTNVLTF. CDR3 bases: TGTGTCAGCAGTTACTTGGCGGGCTCTGGGACCAACGTCCTGACTTTC.

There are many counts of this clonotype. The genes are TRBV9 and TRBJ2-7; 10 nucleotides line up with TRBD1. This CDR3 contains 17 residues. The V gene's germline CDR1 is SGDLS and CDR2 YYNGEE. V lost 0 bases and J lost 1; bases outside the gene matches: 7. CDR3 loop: CASSVGPGTGASYEQYF. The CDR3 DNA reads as TGTGCCAGCAGCGTAGGTCCGGGGACAGGGGCGTCCTACGAGCAGTACTTC.

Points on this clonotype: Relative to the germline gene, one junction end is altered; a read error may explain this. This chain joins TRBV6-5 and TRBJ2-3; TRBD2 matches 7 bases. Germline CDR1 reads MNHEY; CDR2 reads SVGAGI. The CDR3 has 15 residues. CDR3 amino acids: CTSSPLRGTGDMRYF. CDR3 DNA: TGTACCAGCAGCCCATTGCGGGGGACCGGGGATATGCGGTATTTT.